The 14 T cell receptor beta chains in this list originate from one sample, sequenced in a study of identical twins. TCRdb called the 5' RACE reads again in MiXCR, with one record for every CDR3 protein. The table records some 710,000 distinct CDR3 sequences, 5.5% to 6.5% of them present only once. The sequenced sample was naive T cells sorted from blood. The receptors were sampled from a man aged 18 to 30 in good health.

This clonotype was counted ten times or more. The chain carries TRBV29-1 and TRBJ2-2; D assignment may be TRBD1 or TRBD2 (5 bases each). This CDR3 region has 15 residues. V was cut by 4 bases and J by 5 bases, with 17 bases left in between. The germline V gene encodes CDR1 SQVTM and CDR2 ANQGSEA. The chain's CDR3 is CSVAPGPKGTGELFF. The CDR3 region has the DNA TGCAGCGTTGCCCCGGGACCCAAGGGTACCGGGGAGCTGTTTTTT.

This clonotype has just a few counts. V usage is TRBV29-1 and J usage is TRBJ2-1; 11 nucleotides agree with TRBD2. CDR1 and CDR2 from the germline V gene are SQVTM and ANQGSEA. This CDR3 comprises 16 residues. V trimming: 3 bases; J trimming: 0 bases; junction bases outside the gene matches: 4. Here the CDR3 DNA reads TGCAGCGTTGAGGGACTAGCGGAGACCTCCTACAATGAGCAGTTCTTC. Amino acids: CSVEGLAETSYNEQFF.

This clonotype was recorded many times. The chain recombines TRBV28 with TRBJ2-1; D is unclear. Germline CDR1 is MDHEN and CDR2 is SYDVKM. Deletions cut 3 bases from V and 6 bases from J, with 9 bases between. The CDR3 spans 13 residues. The CDR3: CASSFVAFNEQFF. The CDR3 DNA is TGTGCCAGCAGTTTTGTGGCTTTCAATGAGCAGTTCTTC. The full variable domain, rest sourced from reference TRBV28 and TRBJ2-1, is DVKVTQSSRYLVKRTGEKVFLECVQDMDHENMFWYRQDPGLGLRLIYFSYDVKMKEKGDIPEGYSVSREKKERFSLILESASTNQTSMYLCASSFVAFNEQFFGPGTRLTVL.

This clonotype was detected a few times. The chain couples TRBV20-1 to TRBJ2-1; 8 nucleotides match TRBD2. Germline CDR1 and CDR2: DFQATT and SNEGSKA (reference sequence). CDR3 length: 17 amino acids. With V trimmed by 3 bases and J by 3 bases, 13 bases remained unmatched. CDR3 protein: CSARASGSSRIYNEQFF. In DNA, the CDR3 is TGCAGTGCTAGGGCTAGCGGGTCGTCCCGAATCTACAATGAGCAGTTCTTC.

The table lists this clonotype with a few counts. The V call is TRBV3-1, the J call TRBJ2-1; TRBD2 might be the D (5 bases). Germline-derived CDR1 and CDR2 are LGHDT and YNNKEL (reference sequence). CDR3 length equals 17 residues. V shed 2 bases and J shed 0 bases, with 14 bases lying between them. For the CDR3, the DNA is TGTGCCAGCAGCCAATTAGGACCGGGAAGCTCCTACAATGAGCAGTTCTTC. It yields the protein CASSQLGPGSSYNEQFF.

The V call is TRBV2, the J call TRBJ2-7; 8 nucleotides line up with TRBD2. CDR3 length: 15 amino acids. V gave up 2 bases and J gave up 3 bases; unmatched junction bases: 6. CDR1 is SNHLY, CDR2 FYNNEI, per germline. The CDR3 here is CASSERGLAVYEQYF. Written as DNA, the CDR3 is TGTGCCAGCAGTGAAAGAGGACTAGCAGTCTACGAGCAGTACTTC.

This clonotype was seen more than once but under ten times. This chain uses TRBV29-1 with TRBJ2-2; D gene unclear. V gave up 2 bases and J gave up 1 base, with 14 bases separating them. The length of the CDR3 is 16 residues. Germline lookup yields CDR1 SQVTM and CDR2 ANQGSEA. CDR3 in amino acids: CSVENPRLGNTGELFF. Written as DNA, the CDR3 is TGCAGCGTTGAAAACCCCCGTTTAGGGAACACCGGGGAGCTGTTTTTT.

This clonotype has ten or more counts. This chain joins TRBV12-3 or TRBV12-4 and TRBJ2-3; perhaps TRBD1 as D (7 bases). This CDR3 has 14 amino acids. The germline V and J ends were trimmed by 6 bases and 5 bases, with 15 bases remaining between them. CDR3 sequence: CASSPGGYEDTQYF. The CDR3, as DNA: TGTGCCAGCAGCCCAGGGGGGTATGAAGATACGCAGTATTTT.

This clonotype was recorded many times. The rearrangement uses TRBV12-3 or TRBV12-4 and TRBJ2-3, with 7 bases that match TRBD1. V was pared by 6 bases and J by 3 bases, with 3 bases of the junction left unmatched. The CDR3 contains 13 residues. This CDR3 reads CASSSGGTDTQYF. The CDR3 DNA sequence: TGTGCCAGCAGCTCAGGGGGTACAGATACGCAGTATTTT.

V gene TRBV7-2 combines with J gene TRBJ1-1, with D possibly being TRBD1 (5 bases). The CDR3 is made up of 15 amino acids. Germline CDR1 and CDR2: SGHTA and FQGNSA. V lost 3 bases and J lost 0, with 11 bases in between. CDR3 nucleotide sequence: TGTGCCAGCAGCTTTCGCGGGACGTTGAACACTGAAGCTTTCTTT. Residues: CASSFRGTLNTEAFF.

This clonotype was detected only a few times. The chain couples TRBV28 to TRBJ1-6; D is perhaps TRBD1 (5 bases). V lost 8 bases, J lost 7 bases, and 15 bases lay in between. Looked up from germline, CDR1 is MDHEN and CDR2 is SYDVKM. The CDR3 has 14 amino acids. CDR3 protein: CASLTGPPNSPLHF. For the CDR3, the DNA is TGTGCCAGCCTAACAGGACCCCCAAATTCACCCCTCCACTTT.

There are a few counts of this clonotype. The chain combines TRBV20-1 with TRBJ2-5, with D perhaps being TRBD1 or TRBD2 (5 bases each). The V and J ends lost 1 base and 5 bases respectively, with 14 bases between them. The CDR3 totals 14 residues. CDR1 and CDR2 from the germline V gene are DFQATT and SNEGSKA (reference sequence). In nucleotides, the CDR3 is TGCAGTGCTAGAGTGGGGACGGGGCGGGAGACCCAGTACTTC. Protein sequence: CSARVGTGRETQYF.

The chain combines TRBV6-2 or TRBV6-3 with TRBJ2-3; 9 positions agree with TRBD1. Germline V gene sequence: CDR1 MNHEY, CDR2 SVGEGT. J gave up 7 bases and V 5 bases, and 7 bases lay outside the gene matches. The CDR3 is 14 residues long. The CDR3 here is CASSLRGQGYTQYF. The DNA of the CDR3 is TGTGCCAGCAGTCTCCGGGGACAGGGCTATACGCAGTATTTT.

This clonotype was counted only a few times. The chain couples TRBV19 to TRBJ2-6; the D gene is possibly TRBD2 (6 bases). V lost 3 bases and J 0 bases, leaving 15 bases between the germline ends. The CDR3 has 18 amino acids. Germline loops: CDR1 LNHDA, CDR2 SQIVND (reference sequence). DNA for the CDR3: TGTGCCAGTAGTATTCGGAGGGGACGGTCCTCTGGGGCCAACGTCCTGACTTTC. Amino acid sequence: CASSIRRGRSSGANVLTF.